Detailed here is one TCR beta chain. These data are taken from a study of cytomegalovirus exposure and HLA in healthy donors. Primers for the PCR totalled 60 Vbeta and 13 Jbeta. Sequencing was performed with immunoSEQ multiplex PCR; in TCRdb, only in-frame clones are kept and a portion is missing. The sample includes around 91,000 clones, 86% of them seen just once. At the time of sampling, donors were nominally healthy, though unrecorded immune exposures were likely. Germline trimming cut 7 bases from V and 6 bases from J; bases unmatched to any gene: 15. The CDR3 spans 16 residues. Per the germline V gene, CDR1 is LNHDA and CDR2 is SQIVND (reference sequence).

The receptor was isolated from a man aged 25 to 40 in good health and CMV-seropositive. This chain joins TRBV19 and TRBJ2-1, with 7 bases that match TRBD2. The sample taken for sequencing was PBMCs. The CDR3 loop reads CASTPRAASGRNEQFF. For the CDR3, the DNA is TGTGCCAGTACCCCCCGGGCCGCTAGCGGACGCAATGAGCAGTTCTTC.